The rows below give T cell receptor beta chains drawn from one sample of a study of T cells in Graves' hyperthyroidism and ophthalmopathy. TCRdb ran MiXCR on the multiplex PCR reads and lists one entry per CDR3 protein. The sample carries under 700,000 distinct CDR3 sequences, around 46% recorded once. The sequencing sample was made of peripheral blood or thyroid tissue (not recorded which). The origin of the receptors is a woman between 18 and 29 years old with Graves' hyperthyroidism. CDR3s include the opening cysteine and the closing phenylalanine or tryptophan. Fields, in order: clone size, V gene, J gene, D gene, CDR3 length, CDR3 protein, CDR3 DNA. The D gene is left open where the match is weak. Where a row states a size, it is once, few, many or the class of an expanded clone; other rows omit it.

>.|TRBV19|TRBJ1-4|.|13
CASTQDSNEKLFF
TGTGCCAGTACCCAAGACTCTAATGAAAAACTGTTTTTT
>.|TRBV29-1|TRBJ1-5|.|15
CSVEEIRDSNQPQHF
TGCAGCGTTGAAGAAATCCGGGACAGCAATCAGCCCCAGCATTTT
>.|TRBV20-1|TRBJ2-7|TRBD2|14
CSATGTSGRSEQYF
TGCAGTGCCACTGGGACTAGCGGGAGGAGCGAGCAGTACTTC
>few|TRBV2|TRBJ1-1|.|13
CASSDREGIEAFF
TGTGCCAGCAGTGATCGAGAGGGCATTGAAGCTTTCTTT
>.|TRBV15|TRBJ1-6|.|14
CATSRDWGRAPLHF
TGTGCCACCAGCAGAGATTGGGGGAGGGCACCCCTCCACTTT
>.|TRBV6-1|TRBJ2-5|.|18
CASSPPPKDRNSQETQYF
TGTGCCAGCAGTCCTCCCCCCAAAGACCGGAACAGCCAAGAGACCCAGTACTTC
>.|TRBV20-1|TRBJ1-6|.|12
CSAARVGQPLHF
TGCAGTGCTGCCAGGGTGGGTCAGCCCCTCCACTTT
>.|TRBV6-1|TRBJ2-5|.|17
CASSHRRQGGTYETQYF
TGTGCCAGCAGCCACCGCAGGCAGGGGGGCACCTACGAGACCCAGTACTTC
>once|TRBV20-1|TRBJ2-1|TRBD2|16
CSARDYGLAGKYEQFF
TGCAGTGCTAGAGATTATGGGCTAGCGGGAAAGTATGAGCAGTTCTTC
>.|TRBV5-1|TRBJ2-7|.|12
CASSLTANEQYF
TGCGCCAGCAGCCTGACAGCTAACGAGCAGTACTTC
>.|TRBV14|TRBJ1-2|.|12
CASSQDGVGYTF
TGTGCCAGCAGCCAAGATGGGGTAGGCTACACCTTC
>.|TRBV2|TRBJ1-2|.|13
CASSYGGSYGYTF
TGTGCCAGCAGTTATGGGGGGAGCTATGGCTACACCTTC
>few|TRBV19|TRBJ2-7|TRBD2|16
CASSASGTSGDYEQYF
TGTGCCAGTAGTGCATCCGGGACTAGCGGGGACTACGAGCAGTACTTC
>.|TRBV10-3|TRBJ1-4|.|14
CAISESGGNEKLVF
TGTGCCATCAGTGAGTCGGGCGGTAATGAAAAACTGGTTTTT
>.|TRBV9|TRBJ1-1|.|14
CASSVIQGHTGAFF
TGTGCCAGCAGCGTAATCCAGGGTCATACTGGAGCTTTCTTT
>.|TRBV6-6|TRBJ1-3|.|13
CASSTGFGNTIYF
TGTGCCAGCAGCACAGGGTTTGGAAACACCATATATTTT
>many|TRBV29-1|TRBJ1-1|TRBD1|12
CSVTETGAEAFF
TGCAGCGTCACCGAGACAGGGGCTGAAGCTTTCTTT
>few|TRBV19|TRBJ1-5|TRBD1|15
CASSVTSGGGQPQHF
TGTGCCAGTAGTGTTACGTCAGGGGGGGGTCAGCCCCAGCATTTT
>.|TRBV15|TRBJ2-7|TRBD2|12
CATSAPGGEQYF
TGTGCCACCAGCGCACCGGGAGGGGAGCAGTACTTC
>few|TRBV7-2|TRBJ1-1|.|15
CASSLPAGPNTEAFF
TGTGCCAGCAGCTTACCTGCGGGCCCGAACACTGAAGCTTTCTTT
>few|TRBV5-4|TRBJ2-5|TRBD2|17
CASSPLAGGPRVETQYF
TGTGCCAGCAGCCCCTTAGCGGGAGGGCCAAGGGTAGAGACCCAGTACTTC
>.|TRBV6-1|TRBJ1-5|TRBD1|16
CASSDRKYHSNQPQHF
TGTGCCAGCTCGGACAGGAAATATCATAGCAATCAGCCCCAGCATTTT
>.|TRBV20-1|TRBJ1-5|.|14
CSAKVTDSNQPQHF
TGCAGTGCTAAGGTGACGGATAGCAATCAGCCCCAGCATTTT
>many|TRBV2|TRBJ2-5|.|11
CASTLAETQYF
TGTGCCAGCACCCTAGCAGAGACCCAGTACTTC
>few|TRBV9|TRBJ1-3|.|16
CASSVGAGGSGNTIYF
TGTGCCAGCAGCGTAGGGGCAGGAGGCTCTGGAAACACCATATATTTT
>many|TRBV7-8|TRBJ1-1|.|14
CASSLELLGQEAFF
TGTGCCAGCAGCTTAGAGCTCCTTGGACAGGAAGCTTTCTTT
>many|TRBV2|TRBJ1-2|.|12
CASVGPNYGYTF
TGTGCCAGCGTCGGCCCAAACTATGGCTACACCTTC
>.|TRBV6-1|TRBJ2-5|.|11
CASSGLDTQYF
TGTGCCAGCTCAGGGCTCGACACCCAGTACTTC
>few|TRBV10-3|TRBJ2-2|.|17
CAISDLGGYVHTGELFF
TGTGCCATCAGTGATCTGGGGGGCTATGTTCACACCGGGGAGCTGTTTTTT
>.|TRBV11-1|TRBJ2-7|TRBD2|14
CASSLRLASYEQYF
TGTGCCAGCAGCCTGAGACTAGCGTCCTACGAGCAGTACTTC
>.|TRBV7-6|TRBJ2-7|.|15
CASSPLVGGSYEQYF
TGTGCCAGCAGCCCTCTGGTAGGGGGCTCCTACGAGCAGTACTTC
>.|TRBV9|TRBJ1-1|.|12
CASTSRDSEAFF
TGTGCCAGCACCTCTCGGGATTCAGAAGCTTTCTTT
>few|TRBV19|TRBJ1-5|.|14
CASSISAANQPQHF
TGTGCCAGTAGTATCAGTGCCGCAAATCAGCCCCAGCATTTT
>few|TRBV7-2|TRBJ1-1|.|15
CASSLMRGKGAEAFF
TGTGCCAGCAGCCTGATGAGGGGGAAGGGCGCTGAAGCTTTCTTT
>.|TRBV2|TRBJ1-5|.|13
CASSDPGGQPQHF
TGTGCCAGCAGTGACCCTGGAGGTCAGCCCCAGCATTTT
>few|TRBV20-1|TRBJ2-7|.|16
CSAPPGVPDLTYEQYF
TGCAGTGCCCCCCCGGGTGTTCCTGATCTGACCTACGAGCAGTACTTC
>.|TRBV9|TRBJ1-2|.|12
CASSGTSYRYTF
TGTGCCAGCAGTGGGACGTCTTATCGCTACACCTTC
>few|TRBV7-2|TRBJ2-3|.|14
CASSRLQSTDTQYF
TGTGCCAGCAGCCGTCTACAGAGCACAGATACGCAGTATTTT
>.|TRBV7-9|TRBJ2-7|.|13
CASTHDRIYEQYF
TGTGCCAGCACTCATGACAGGATCTACGAGCAGTACTTC
>.|TRBV9|TRBJ1-4|.|14
CASSASRDGEKLFF
TGTGCCAGCAGCGCCTCCAGGGACGGGGAAAAACTGTTTTTT
>.|TRBV19|TRBJ2-6|.|12
CAWRTGANVLTF
TGTGCCTGGAGGACTGGGGCCAACGTCCTGACTTTC
>.|TRBV12-3/TRBV12-4|TRBJ2-7|.|12
CASSRNRVEQYF
TGTGCCAGCAGCCGAAACCGGGTGGAGCAGTACTTC
>many|TRBV10-3|TRBJ1-3|TRBD1|16
CAISGSDRDGGNTIYF
TGTGCCATCAGTGGGAGTGACAGGGACGGTGGAAACACCATATATTTT
>.|TRBV24-1|TRBJ2-3|.|13
CATSEGRTDTQYF
TGTGCCACCAGTGAGGGACGGACAGATACGCAGTATTTT
>many|TRBV4-1|TRBJ1-3|.|15
CASSQPGTSGNTIYF
TGCGCCAGCAGCCAACCTGGGACCTCTGGAAACACCATATATTTT
>few|TRBV6-5|TRBJ1-3|.|14
CASVAGLRGNTIYF
TGTGCCAGCGTTGCTGGCCTGCGGGGAAACACCATATATTTT
>.|TRBV19|TRBJ1-5|.|14
CASSAGSRDQPQHF
TGTGCCAGTAGTGCCGGCTCCCGGGACCAGCCCCAGCATTTT
>.|TRBV12-3/TRBV12-4|TRBJ2-7|TRBD1|13
CASSPDRAREQYF
TGTGCCAGCAGCCCGGACAGGGCTCGCGAGCAGTACTTC